The source of this T cell receptor (beta chain) is a study of T cell repertoires in ileal Crohn's disease. Profiling relied on immunoSEQ multiplex PCR, and the TCRdb table lists in-frame clones only, not all of them. In the table there are 9,500 to 12,000 clones, roughly 82% of which are singletons. Sequencing input: ileal tissue. The TCR comes from an adult with Crohn's disease.

As DNA, the CDR3 is TGTGCCAGTAGTACCAGGGCGGGGAGCACTGAAGCTTTCTTT. Amino acids: CASSTRAGSTEAFF. The rearrangement uses TRBV19 and TRBJ1-1; maybe TRBD1 (5 bases). Trimming cost V 4 bases and J 4 bases, with 13 bases left between them. The CDR3 runs to 14 residues. Germline V CDR1 and CDR2: LNHDA, SQIVND (reference sequence). Together with reference TRBV19 and TRBJ1-1, the CDR3 gives the full variable domain: DGGITQSPKYLFRKEGQNVTLSCEQNLNHDAMYWYRQDPGQGLRLIYYSQIVNDFQKGDIAEGYSVSREKKESFPLTVTSAQKNPTAFYLCASSTRAGSTEAFFGQGTRLTVV.